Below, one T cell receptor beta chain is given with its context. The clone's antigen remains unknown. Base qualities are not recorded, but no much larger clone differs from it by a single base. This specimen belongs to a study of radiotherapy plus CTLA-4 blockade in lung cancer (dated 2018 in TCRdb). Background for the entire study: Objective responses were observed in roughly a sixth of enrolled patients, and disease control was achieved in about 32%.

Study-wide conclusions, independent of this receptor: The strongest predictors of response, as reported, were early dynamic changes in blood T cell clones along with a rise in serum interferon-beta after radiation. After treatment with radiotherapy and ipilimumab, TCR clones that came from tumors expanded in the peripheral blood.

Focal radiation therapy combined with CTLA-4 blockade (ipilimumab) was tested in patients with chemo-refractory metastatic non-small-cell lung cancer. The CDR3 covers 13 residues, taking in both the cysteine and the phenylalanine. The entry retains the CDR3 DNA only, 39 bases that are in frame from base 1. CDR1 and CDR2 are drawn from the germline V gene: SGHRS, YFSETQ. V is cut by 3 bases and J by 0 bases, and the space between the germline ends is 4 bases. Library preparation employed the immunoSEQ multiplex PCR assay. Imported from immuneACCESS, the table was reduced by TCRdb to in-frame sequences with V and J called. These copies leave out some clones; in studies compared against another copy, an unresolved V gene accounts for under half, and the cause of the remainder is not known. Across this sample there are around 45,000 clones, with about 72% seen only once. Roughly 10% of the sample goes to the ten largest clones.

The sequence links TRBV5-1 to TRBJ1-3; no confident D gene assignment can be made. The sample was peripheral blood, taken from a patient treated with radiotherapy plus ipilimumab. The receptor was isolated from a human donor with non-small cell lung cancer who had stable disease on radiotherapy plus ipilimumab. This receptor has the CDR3 CASSSDSGNTIYF. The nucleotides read TGCGCCAGCAGCTCGGACTCTGGAAACACCATATATTTT.